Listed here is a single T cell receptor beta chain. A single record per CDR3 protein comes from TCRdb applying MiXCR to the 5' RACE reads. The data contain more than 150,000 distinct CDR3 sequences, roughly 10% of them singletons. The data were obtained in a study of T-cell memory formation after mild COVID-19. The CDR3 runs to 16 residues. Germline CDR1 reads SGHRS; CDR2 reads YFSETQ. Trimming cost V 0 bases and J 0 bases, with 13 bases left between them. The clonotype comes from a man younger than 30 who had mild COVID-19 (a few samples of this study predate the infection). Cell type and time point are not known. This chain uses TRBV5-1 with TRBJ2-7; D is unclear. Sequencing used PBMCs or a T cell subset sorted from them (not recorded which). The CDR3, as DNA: TGCGCCAGCAGCTTGGCCTCACCTGGCGGCTCCTACGAGCAGTACTTC. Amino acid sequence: CASSLASPGGSYEQYF.